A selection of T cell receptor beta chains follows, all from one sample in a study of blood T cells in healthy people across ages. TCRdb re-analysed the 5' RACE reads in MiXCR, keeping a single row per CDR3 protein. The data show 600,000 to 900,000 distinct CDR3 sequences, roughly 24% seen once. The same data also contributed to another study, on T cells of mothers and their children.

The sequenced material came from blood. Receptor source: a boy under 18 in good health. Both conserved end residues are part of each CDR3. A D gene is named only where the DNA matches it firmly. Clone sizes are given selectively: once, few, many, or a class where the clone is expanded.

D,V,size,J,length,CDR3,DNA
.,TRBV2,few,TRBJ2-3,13,CANSELGTDTQYF,TGTGCCAACAGTGAACTGGGCACAGATACGCAGTATTTT
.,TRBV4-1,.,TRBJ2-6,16,CASSLSAVSGANVLTF,TGCGCCAGCAGCCTCTCAGCCGTCTCTGGGGCCAACGTCCTGACTTTC
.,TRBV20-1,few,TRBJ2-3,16,CSSHGGHSSSTDTQYF,TGCAGTAGCCACGGGGGCCACAGCTCTAGCACAGATACGCAGTATTTT
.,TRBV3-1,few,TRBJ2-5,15,CASSPHGQYQETQYF,TGTGCCAGCAGCCCCCATGGACAGTACCAAGAGACCCAGTACTTC
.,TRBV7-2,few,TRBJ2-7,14,CASSLVSGADEQYF,TGTGCCAGCAGCTTAGTCTCAGGGGCCGACGAGCAGTACTTC
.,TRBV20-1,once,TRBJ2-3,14,CSAIRGTSTDTQYF,TGCAGTGCTATTAGGGGGACGAGCACAGATACGCAGTATTTT
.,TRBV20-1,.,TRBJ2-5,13,CSVPARLGETQYF,TGCAGTGTTCCTGCTCGTCTAGGGGAGACCCAGTACTTC
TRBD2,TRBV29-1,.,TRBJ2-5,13,CSVAEGGRETQYF,TGCAGCGTTGCCGAGGGAGGGCGAGAGACCCAGTACTTC
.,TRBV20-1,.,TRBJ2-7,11,CSVGPSYEQYF,TGCAGTGTCGGGCCGAGCTACGAGCAGTACTTC
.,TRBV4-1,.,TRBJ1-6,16,CASSQDRENYNSPLHF,TGCGCCAGCAGCCAAGATAGGGAAAACTATAATTCACCCCTCCACTTT
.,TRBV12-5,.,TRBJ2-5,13,CTSGLGNSETQYF,TGTACTAGTGGTTTAGGCAACTCCGAGACCCAGTACTTC
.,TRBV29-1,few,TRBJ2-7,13,CSAGGGEKYEQYF,TGCAGCGCTGGTGGCGGGGAGAAGTACGAGCAGTACTTC
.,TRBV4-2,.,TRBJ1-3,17,CASTQRGGPRSGNAIYF,TGTGCCAGCACCCAAAGGGGGGGCCCCCGCTCTGGAAACGCCATATATTTT
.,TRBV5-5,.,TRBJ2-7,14,CASQTGPKSYEQYF,TGTGCCAGCCAAACGGGACCGAAGTCCTACGAGCAGTACTTC
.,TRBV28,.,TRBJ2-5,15,CASSPSWPTKETQYF,TGTGCCAGCAGTCCATCGTGGCCTACAAAAGAGACCCAGTACTTC
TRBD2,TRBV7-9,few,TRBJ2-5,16,CASSSGTSGFQETQYF,TGTGCCAGCAGCTCCGGGACTAGCGGATTCCAAGAGACCCAGTACTTC
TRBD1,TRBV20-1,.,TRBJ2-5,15,CSARVGDRAEETQYF,TGCAGTGCTAGAGTCGGGGACAGGGCCGAAGAGACCCAGTACTTC
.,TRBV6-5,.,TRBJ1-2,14,CASSYKNGNYGYTF,TGTGCCAGCAGTTACAAGAACGGGAACTATGGCTACACCTTC
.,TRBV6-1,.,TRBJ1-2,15,CASSGPHKGFYGYTF,TGTGCCAGCAGTGGCCCTCACAAGGGGTTCTATGGCTACACCTTC
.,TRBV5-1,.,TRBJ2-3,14,CASSPPGPTDTQYF,TGCGCCAGCAGCCCCCCGGGACCGACAGATACGCAGTATTTT
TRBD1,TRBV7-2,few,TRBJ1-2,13,CASSKRQGLGYTF,TGTGCCAGCAGTAAGAGACAGGGGCTTGGCTACACCTTC
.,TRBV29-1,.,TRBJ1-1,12,CSATGQNTEAFF,TGCAGCGCCACAGGACAGAACACTGAAGCTTTCTTT
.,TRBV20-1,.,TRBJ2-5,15,CSAREGGGGQETQYF,TGCAGTGCTAGAGAGGGAGGGGGCGGCCAAGAGACCCAGTACTTC
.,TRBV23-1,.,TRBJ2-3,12,CASNLGLQEQYF,TGCGCCAGCAACCTGGGACTTCAAGAGCAGTATTTT
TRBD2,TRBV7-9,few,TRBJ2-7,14,CASSSTSGGYEQYF,TGTGCCAGCAGCTCGACTAGCGGGGGGTACGAGCAGTACTTC
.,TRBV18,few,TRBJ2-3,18,CASSLLPGLSNPPDTQYF,TGTGCCAGCTCACTGCTACCGGGACTTTCGAATCCCCCAGATACGCAGTATTTT
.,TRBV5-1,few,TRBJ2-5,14,CASRRTPRQETQYF,TGCGCCAGCAGGCGGACGCCTCGTCAAGAGACCCAGTACTTC
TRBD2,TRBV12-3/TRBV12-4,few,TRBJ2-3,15,CASSFQAGGPHTQYF,TGTGCCAGCAGTTTTCAGGCGGGGGGGCCTCATACGCAGTATTTT
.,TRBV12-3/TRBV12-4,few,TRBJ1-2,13,CASSPQGFYGYTF,TGTGCCAGCAGCCCCCAGGGATTTTATGGCTACACCTTC
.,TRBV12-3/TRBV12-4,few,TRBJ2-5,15,CASSLALGQQETQYF,TGTGCCAGCAGTTTAGCGCTAGGACAGCAAGAGACCCAGTACTTC
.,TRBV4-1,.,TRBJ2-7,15,CASSHGGQGAYEQYF,TGCGCCAGCAGCCACGGGGGCCAGGGGGCCTACGAGCAGTACTTC
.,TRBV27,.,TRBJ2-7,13,CASSTTDRGEQYF,TGTGCCAGCAGTACCACCGACAGAGGGGAGCAGTACTTC
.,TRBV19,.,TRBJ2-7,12,CASSQVPYEQYF,TGTGCCAGTAGTCAGGTTCCGTACGAGCAGTACTTC
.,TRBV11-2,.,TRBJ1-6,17,CASNRDRGAPYNSPLHF,TGTGCCAGCAACCGTGACCGGGGGGCTCCCTATAATTCACCCCTCCACTTT
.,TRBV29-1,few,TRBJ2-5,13,CSVEGKGRETQYF,TGCAGCGTTGAGGGAAAGGGTAGGGAGACCCAGTACTTC
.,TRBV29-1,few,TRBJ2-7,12,CSVVAPPEAQYF,TGCAGCGTTGTGGCCCCACCGGAGGCCCAGTACTTC
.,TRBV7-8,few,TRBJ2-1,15,CASSFGPGAGNEQFF,TGTGCCAGCAGCTTCGGCCCAGGGGCGGGGAATGAGCAGTTCTTC
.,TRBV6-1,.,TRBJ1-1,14,CASSENFGGVQAFF,TGTGCCAGCAGTGAAAACTTCGGGGGTGTGCAGGCTTTCTTT
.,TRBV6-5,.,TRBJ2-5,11,CASSYSTEQSF,TGTGCCAGCAGTTACTCGACCGAGCAGTCCTTC
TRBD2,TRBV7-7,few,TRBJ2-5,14,CASTKRAGEETQYF,TGTGCTAGCACCAAAAGGGCGGGAGAAGAGACCCAGTACTTC
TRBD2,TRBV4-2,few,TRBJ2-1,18,CASSQGPPAGGRYNEQFF,TGTGCCAGCAGCCAAGGCCCCCCAGCGGGGGGGCGGTACAATGAGCAGTTCTTC
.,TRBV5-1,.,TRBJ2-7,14,CASSFSRRAYEQYF,TGCGCCAGCAGCTTTTCCAGGAGGGCCTACGAGCAGTACTTC
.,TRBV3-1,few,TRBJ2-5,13,CASSRLIGETQYF,TGTGCCAGCAGCCGCTTAATCGGGGAGACCCAGTACTTC
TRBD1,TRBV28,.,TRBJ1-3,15,CASSFSGGSGNTIYF,TGTGCCAGCAGTTTTTCAGGGGGTTCTGGAAACACCATATATTTT
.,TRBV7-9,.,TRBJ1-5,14,CASSFGRENQPQHF,TGTGCCAGCAGCTTCGGCAGGGAAAATCAGCCCCAGCATTTT
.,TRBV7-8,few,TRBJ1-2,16,CASSYKAPPANYGYTF,TGTGCCAGCAGCTACAAGGCCCCCCCGGCCAACTATGGCTACACCTTC
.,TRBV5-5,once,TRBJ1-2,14,CASSLEVSRYGYTF,TGTGCCAGCAGCTTGGAGGTGTCCCGGTATGGCTACACCTTC
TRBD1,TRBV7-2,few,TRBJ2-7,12,CASSSGTASSHF,TGTGCCAGCAGCTCCGGGACAGCGAGCAGCCACTTC
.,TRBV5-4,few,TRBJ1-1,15,CASSGVGRLNTEAFF,TGTGCCAGCAGCGGGGTGGGACGTTTGAACACTGAAGCTTTCTTT
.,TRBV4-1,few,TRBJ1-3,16,CASSQDRGHKGNTIYF,TGCGCCAGCAGCCAAGATAGGGGACACAAAGGAAACACCATATATTTT
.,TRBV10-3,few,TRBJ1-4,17,CAISPEGGGPVGRKLFF,TGTGCCATCAGCCCCGAGGGTGGGGGCCCAGTGGGCAGAAAACTGTTTTTT
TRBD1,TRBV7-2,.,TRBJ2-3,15,CASSRQGTNTDTQYF,TGTGCCAGCAGTCGACAGGGAACTAACACAGATACGCAGTATTTT
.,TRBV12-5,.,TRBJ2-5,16,CASGLVLLERLETQYF,TGTGCTAGTGGTTTGGTACTGCTGGAGAGACTAGAGACCCAGTACTTC